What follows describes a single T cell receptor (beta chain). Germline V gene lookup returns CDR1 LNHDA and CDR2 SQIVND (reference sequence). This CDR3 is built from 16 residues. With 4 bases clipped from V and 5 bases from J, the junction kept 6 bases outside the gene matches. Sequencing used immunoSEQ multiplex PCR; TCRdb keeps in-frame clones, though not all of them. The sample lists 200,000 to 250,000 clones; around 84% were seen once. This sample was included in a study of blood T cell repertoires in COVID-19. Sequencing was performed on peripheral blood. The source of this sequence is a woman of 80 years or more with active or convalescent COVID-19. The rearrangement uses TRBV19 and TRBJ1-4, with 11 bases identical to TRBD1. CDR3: CASSTGQGEWNEKLFF. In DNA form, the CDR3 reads TGTGCCAGTAGTACGGGACAGGGGGAGTGGAATGAAAAACTGTTTTTT.